The clone carrying this T cell receptor (beta chain) was seen repeatedly, ten times or more. What it recognizes is unknown. Germline-derived CDR1 and CDR2 are LGHNA and YNFKEQ. This CDR3 contains 15 residues. The V end was cut by 0 bases, the J end by 5 bases, with 14 bases between. Other autoimmune diseases, uncontrolled infections, pregnancy or lactation excluded patients from enrollment. CDR3 regions of TCR beta were amplified from RNA transcripts. RT-PCR was first run with HTBI primers, then multiplex PCR in a second round. TCRdb re-called the multiplex PCR reads through MiXCR, storing one row per CDR3 protein. Of about 1.1 million distinct CDR3 sequences in the sample, 35% to 40% were seen once. The sample belongs to a study of Graves' ophthalmopathy and Graves' hyperthyroidism. Study-wide findings and caveats: The 13-signature model separated ophthalmopathy from stable hyperthyroidism at around 86% sensitivity and around 81% specificity.

The sequence came from an adult man with Graves' hyperthyroidism. The source material was peripheral blood or thyroid tissue (not recorded which). This chain links TRBV4-2 with TRBJ2-7; no clear D. CDR3 nucleotide sequence: TGTGCCAGCAGCCAAGATAAAGGCTCCATGGACGAGCAGTACTTC. Translated, it gives CASSQDKGSMDEQYF.